The entry below describes one T cell receptor (beta chain). The CDR3 is 16 residues long. With V trimmed by 4 bases and J by 5 bases, 7 bases remained unmatched. Germline CDR1 and CDR2: SGHRS and YFSETQ. These data belong to a study of T cell changes during pregnancy in multiple sclerosis. The assay was immunoSEQ multiplex PCR, and TCRdb's table has in-frame clones only and misses some. The table has 36,000 or so clones, approximately 90% seen once. This chain joins TRBV5-1 and TRBJ2-3; 13 positions match TRBD2. Here the sequenced sample was CD4+ T cells from peripheral blood mononuclear cells, taken in the first trimester of pregnancy. The receptor was isolated from a female donor with multiple sclerosis, enrolled in a pregnancy study. The CDR3 nucleotides read TGCGCCAGCAGCGGTGGACTAGCGGGGGCTGGAGATACGCAGTATTTT. It specifies CASSGGLAGAGDTQYF.